A single sample is the source of the 21 T cell receptor beta chains below, sequenced in a study of blood T cells in healthy people across ages (dated by TCRdb to about 2015). Library prep was done by 5' RACE. Sequencing took place on an Illumina HiSeq 2500. A second PCR of about 7 to 12 cycles was run with a J-beta primer mix and a sample-barcoded 5' primer. TCRdb reprocessing: public reads trimmed at Q25 with fastp, clones called with MiXCR, in-frame beta chains kept. Every entry covers one CDR3 protein and lists the most common genes and DNA from its rows. This sample lists around 1,000,000 distinct CDR3 sequences; approximately 38% were detected once. The ten top clones hold roughly 14% of the sample. The sample consisted of blood. The receptors here all came from a man between 18 and 35 years old in good health.

J is TRBJ1-1 and V is TRBV2, with D tentatively TRBD1 (5 bases). The CDR3 extends over 14 amino acids. V lost 6 bases, J lost 13 bases, and 24 bases lay in between. Germline loops: CDR1 SNHLY, CDR2 FYNNEI. The DNA for the CDR3 is TGTGCCAGCAGCGCCGGGGCAAGGCCGCTGTGGGTTTTCTTT. Protein sequence: CASSAGARPLWVFF.

V gene TRBV7-2 combines with J gene TRBJ1-2, with 8 bases matching TRBD1. Trimming at V came to 3 bases and at J to 6 bases, leaving 9 bases not matched to a gene. Germline values: CDR1 SGHTA, CDR2 FQGNSA. This CDR3 is 15 amino acids long. CDR3: CASSFGQGRKNGYTF. For the CDR3, the DNA is TGTGCCAGCAGCTTCGGACAGGGTCGGAAAAATGGCTACACCTTC.

Comments on this clonotype: At one boundary the junction diverges from the germline segment, which might be a read error. V and J are TRBV12-3 or TRBV12-4 and TRBJ2-1; no definite D call. The length of the CDR3 is 12 residues. CDR3 bases: TGTACCAGCAGCCTGAACACGAATGAGCAGTTCTTC. This sequence encodes CTSSLNTNEQFF.

The chain combines TRBV5-1 with TRBJ1-2; D is perhaps TRBD1 (6 bases). V shed 4 bases and J shed 0 bases, with 13 bases lying between them. The V gene's germline CDR1 is SGHRS and CDR2 YFSETQ. The length of the CDR3 is 15 residues. The CDR3 DNA is TGCGCCAGCAGCGAGTGGGACACAACTAACTATGGCTACACCTTC. The encoded protein is CASSEWDTTNYGYTF.

The chain is built from TRBV19 and TRBJ1-2, with 8 bases matching TRBD1. Trimming cost V 5 bases and J 1 base; bases outside gene matches: 6. This CDR3 is built from 15 residues. CDR1 and CDR2 from the germline V gene are LNHDA and SQIVND (reference sequence). CDR3 residues: CASSLRTGINYGYTF. The CDR3 region has the DNA TGTGCCAGTAGTCTCCGGACAGGGATTAACTATGGCTACACCTTC.

V gene TRBV7-9 combines with J gene TRBJ2-1; D perhaps matches TRBD1 (5 bases). Looked up from germline, CDR1 is SEHNR and CDR2 is FQNEAQ (reference sequence). V was shortened by 5 bases and J by 9 bases, with 20 bases between the two germline ends. This CDR3 is 15 amino acids long. CDR3 bases: TGTGCCAGCAGCCGTTTCAGGGCCCCGGTTGGTGAGCAGTTCTTC. Its translation: CASSRFRAPVGEQFF.

The rearrangement joins TRBV20-1 to TRBJ2-7; D is perhaps TRBD2 (6 bases). TRBJ2-5 explains the end of the DNA better; the J call may be wrong. Germline CDR1 is DFQATT and CDR2 is SNEGSKA (reference sequence). The CDR3 runs to 10 residues. In nucleotides, the CDR3 is TGCAGTGCAGCGGGCTGGACCCAGTACTTC. Protein: CSAAGWTQYF.

V is TRBV5-1 and J is TRBJ2-1, with D maybe TRBD2 (5 bases). Trimming removed 4 bases from V and 3 bases from J, with 8 bases in between. This CDR3 has 13 residues. Germline V CDR1 and CDR2: SGHRS, YFSETQ. The CDR3 DNA reads as TGCGCCAGCAGCACCGGGATCTACAATGAGCAGTTCTTC. It is translated as CASSTGIYNEQFF.

The rearrangement links TRBV29-1 to TRBJ1-1, with D possibly TRBD1 on 5 matching bases. Trimming pared 2 bases from V and 7 bases from J, leaving 26 bases between. CDR3 size: 17 residues. Germline-derived CDR1 and CDR2 are SQVTM and ANQGSEA. The CDR3 region is CSVESTVPMTAAREAFF. CDR3 nucleotides: TGCAGCGTTGAATCTACTGTTCCAATGACAGCGGCCCGTGAAGCTTTCTTT.

The J gene is TRBJ2-5, the V gene TRBV12-5; 7 bases agree with TRBD1. Gene TRBJ2-7 matches the end of the DNA better, so the J call may be wrong. Looked up from germline, CDR1 is LGHNT and CDR2 is FRNRAP. The CDR3 consists of 15 residues. The CDR3 sequence is CASATGQTRTYEQYF. The CDR3 DNA follows: TGTGCTAGTGCAACGGGACAGACGAGAACCTACGAGCAGTACTTC.

The V call is TRBV28, the J call TRBJ1-3, with a tentative D call TRBD1 (6 bases). The CDR3 is made up of 16 amino acids. V lost 2 bases and J lost 0, with 11 bases in between. Germline V gene data show CDR1 as MDHEN and CDR2 as SYDVKM. The DNA for the CDR3 is TGTGCCAGCAGTTTACCAGGGGCCGGCTCTGGAAACACCATATATTTT. It translates to CASSLPGAGSGNTIYF.

The sample holds a few counts of this clonotype. This rearrangement joins TRBV4-2 to TRBJ2-3, with 12 bases matching TRBD2. Germline trimming cut 3 bases from V and 4 bases from J; bases unmatched to any gene: 5. Looked up from germline, CDR1 is LGHNA and CDR2 is YNFKEQ. The CDR3 length is 16 residues. The CDR3: CASSQVSSGGADTQYF. CDR3 bases: TGTGCCAGCAGCCAGGTGTCTAGCGGGGGGGCAGATACGCAGTATTTT.

This clonotype has a handful of counts. The chain has TRBV20-1 and TRBJ1-1; 7 bases fit TRBD1. The CDR3 contains 13 residues. Germline lookup yields CDR1 DFQATT and CDR2 SNEGSKA (reference sequence). J was trimmed by 1 base and V by 3 bases; bases with no gene match: 2. Here the CDR3 DNA reads TGCAGTGCTAGCAGACAGGGGAACACTGAAGCTTTCTTT. Translated, it gives CSASRQGNTEAFF.

To note about this clonotype: A much larger clone differs by one base, so this may be a read error. The gene calls are TRBV20-1 and TRBJ2-5; D gene uncertain. V was trimmed by 5 bases and J by 11 bases, leaving 18 bases between them. The germline gives CDR1 DFQATT, CDR2 SNEGSKA (reference sequence). The CDR3 extends over 12 amino acids. CDR3 bases: TGCAGTGCTCGAACCGGAACAAGAGAGCAGTACTTC. Residues: CSARTGTREQYF.

With regard to this clonotype: Germline is not matched at one junction end, which may reflect a read error. The J gene is TRBJ1-5, the V gene TRBV20-1; weak D call: TRBD1 (5 bases). Germline CDR1 reads DFQATT; CDR2 reads SNEGSKA (reference sequence). CDR3 length: 12 amino acids. The CDR3 nucleotides are TGCAGTGCTAGAGTGGGGGATCAGCCCCGGCATTTT. It codes for CSARVGDQPRHF.

This clonotype was seen many times. The rearrangement links TRBV5-5 to TRBJ1-2; perhaps TRBD1 as D (6 bases). Between the trimmed V and J ends, which lost 2 bases and 2 bases, there was a span of 10 bases. Germline CDR1 reads SGHKS; CDR2 reads YYEKEE (reference sequence). The CDR3 covers 14 residues. In nucleotides, the CDR3 is TGTGCCAGCAGCTTAAGACAGGTCAACTATGGCTACACCTTC. It specifies CASSLRQVNYGYTF.

With regard to this clonotype: Just one base apart from a much larger clone, this may be a read error. The rearrangement joins TRBV9 to TRBJ2-1; a weak D match, TRBD1 (5 bases). The CDR3 has 12 residues. Germline V gene data show CDR1 as SGDLS and CDR2 as YYNGEE. This CDR3 reads CAGSVSGNEQFF. In DNA, the CDR3 is TGTGCCGGCAGCGTCTCAGGGAATGAGCAGTTCTTC. Complete variable domain (other parts from reference TRBV9 and TRBJ2-1): DSGVTQTPKHLITATGQRVTLRCSPRSGDLSVYWYQQSLDQGLQFLIQYYNGEERAKGNILERFSAQQFPDLHSELNLSSLELGDSALYFCAGSVSGNEQFFGPGTRLTVL.

This clonotype was detected only a few times. The rearrangement joins TRBV5-1 to TRBJ1-1, with D tentatively TRBD1 (5 bases). The V and J ends lost 4 bases and 4 bases respectively, with 14 bases between them. The CDR3 totals 14 residues. Germline V gene lookup returns CDR1 SGHRS and CDR2 YFSETQ. CDR3 nucleotide sequence: TGCGCCAGCAGCCCAGCCGGGGGGAGCACTGAAGCTTTCTTT. Protein: CASSPAGGSTEAFF.

On this clonotype: A read error may be the cause here, since a much bigger clone is one base away. V is TRBV12-3 or TRBV12-4 and J is TRBJ1-2; possibly TRBD1 for D (5 bases). Trimming took off 6 bases at V and 10 bases at J, with 12 bases between the two ends. The CDR3 length is 11 residues. CDR3 region: CASSRGGDYTF. DNA for the CDR3: TGTGCCAGCAGCCGCGGGGGTGACTACACCTTC.

The chain links TRBV4-2 to TRBJ2-1; 11 nucleotides line up with TRBD2. V trimming: 0 bases; J trimming: 2 bases; junction bases outside the gene matches: 6. Per the germline V gene, CDR1 is LGHNA and CDR2 is YNFKEQ. The CDR3 sequence is 18 residues long. CDR3 DNA: TGTGCCAGCAGCCAAGAGTGGGGACTAGCGGCCCCCTACAATGAGCAGTTCTTC. Translation: CASSQEWGLAAPYNEQFF.

In its sample, this clonotype was seen a few times. The chain has TRBV7-2 and TRBJ2-3, with no clear D. This CDR3 comprises 16 residues. CDR1 is SGHTA, CDR2 FQGNSA, per germline. The V gene lost 5 bases and the J gene lost 0 bases, with 15 bases spanning the gap. The CDR3 nucleotides are TGTGCCAGCAGCCCATCACTCGAGTCTAGCACAGATACGCAGTATTTT. Protein: CASSPSLESSTDTQYF.